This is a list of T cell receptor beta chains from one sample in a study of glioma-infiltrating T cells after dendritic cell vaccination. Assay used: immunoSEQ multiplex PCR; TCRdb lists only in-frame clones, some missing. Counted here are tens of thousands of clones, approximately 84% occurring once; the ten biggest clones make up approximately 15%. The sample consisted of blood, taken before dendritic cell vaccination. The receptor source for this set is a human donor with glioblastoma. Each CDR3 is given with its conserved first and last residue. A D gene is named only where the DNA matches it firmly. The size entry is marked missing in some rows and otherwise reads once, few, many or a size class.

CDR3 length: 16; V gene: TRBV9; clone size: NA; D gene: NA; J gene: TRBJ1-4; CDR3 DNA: TGTGCCAGCAGCGTAGGACGCACAGGGATAGACGAAAAACTGTTTTTT; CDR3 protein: CASSVGRTGIDEKLFF
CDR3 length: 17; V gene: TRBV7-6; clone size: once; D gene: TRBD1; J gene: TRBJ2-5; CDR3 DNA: TGTGCCAGCAGCTTAGATCCGGACAGGTCGAGTTGGGAGACCCAGTACTTC; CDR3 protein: CASSLDPDRSSWETQYF
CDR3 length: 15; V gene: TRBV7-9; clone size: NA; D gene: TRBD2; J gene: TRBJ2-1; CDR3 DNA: TGTGCCAGCAGCGGGGGGACTAGCGGGAGCGATGAGCAGTTCTTC; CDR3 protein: CASSGGTSGSDEQFF
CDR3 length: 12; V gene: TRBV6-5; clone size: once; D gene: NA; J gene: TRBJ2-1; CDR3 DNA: TGTGCCAGCAGCCCTACTCGACGGGATCTGTTCTTC; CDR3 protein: CASSPTRRDLFF
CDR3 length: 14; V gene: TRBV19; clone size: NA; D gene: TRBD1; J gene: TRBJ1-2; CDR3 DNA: TGTGCCAGTAGCATCCCCGGGACAGGGGATGGCTACACCTTC; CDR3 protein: CASSIPGTGDGYTF
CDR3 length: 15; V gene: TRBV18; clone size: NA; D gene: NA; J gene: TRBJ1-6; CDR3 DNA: TGTGCCAGCTCACCAGGGTCTAGCGGGAATTCACCCCTCCACTTT; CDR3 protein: CASSPGSSGNSPLHF
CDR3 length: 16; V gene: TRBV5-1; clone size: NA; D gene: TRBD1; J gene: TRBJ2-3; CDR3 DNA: TGCGCCAGCAGCTTGGACCCGGGACAGGGGTTAGATACGCAGTATTTT; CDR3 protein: CASSLDPGQGLDTQYF
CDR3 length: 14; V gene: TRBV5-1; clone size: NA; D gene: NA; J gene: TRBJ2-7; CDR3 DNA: TGCGCCAGCAGCTCATATAGTGAGGCCTACGAGCAGTACTTC; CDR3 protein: CASSSYSEAYEQYF
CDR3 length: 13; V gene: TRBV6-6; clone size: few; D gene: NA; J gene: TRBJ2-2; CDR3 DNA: TGTGCCAGCAGTAATACAGACACCGGGGAGCTGTTTTTT; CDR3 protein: CASSNTDTGELFF
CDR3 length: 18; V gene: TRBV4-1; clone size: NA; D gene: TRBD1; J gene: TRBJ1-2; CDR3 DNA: TGCGCCAGCAGCCAAGATGCAGGACAGGGGGCGATTGGTTATGGCTACACCTTC; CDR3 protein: CASSQDAGQGAIGYGYTF